This record looks at one TCR beta chain sequence and its context. The sample is drawn from a study of blood T cell repertoires in COVID-19. Looking at the study overall: T cells, B-cell-depleted T cells, or PBMCs supplied cDNA or gDNA.

Authors' analysis steps: Amplification with reference gene primers provided the estimates of nucleated cell counts. The method was immunoSEQ multiplex PCR; TCRdb's version includes in-frame clones alone and lacks a portion of them. The V and J calls and clone size are taken from that table; D and trimming were inferred from the DNA. The table lists tens of thousands of clones, 79% of them singletons. CDR3 length: 14 amino acids. After removal of 6 bases from V and 10 bases from J, the junction contained 7 bases not matched to a gene. Germline V gives CDR1 MDHEN, CDR2 SYDVKM. The sample taken for sequencing was peripheral blood. The rearrangement joins TRBV28 to TRBJ1-6, with 9 nucleotides matching TRBD1. The clonotype originates from a man in his 70s with acute or convalescent COVID-19. The CDR3 reads CASRQGAVGSPLHF. For the CDR3, the DNA is TGTGCCAGCAGACAGGGGGCGGTGGGATCACCCCTCCACTTT.